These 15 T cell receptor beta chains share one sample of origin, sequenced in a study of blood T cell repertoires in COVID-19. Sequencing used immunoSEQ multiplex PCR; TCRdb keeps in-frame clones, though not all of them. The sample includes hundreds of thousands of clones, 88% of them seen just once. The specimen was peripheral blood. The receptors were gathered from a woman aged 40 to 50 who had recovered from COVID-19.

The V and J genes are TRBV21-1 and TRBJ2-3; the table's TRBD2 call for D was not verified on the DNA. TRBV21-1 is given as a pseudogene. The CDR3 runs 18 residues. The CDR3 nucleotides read TGTGCCAGCAGCAAAGAGGAGGGGACTAGCGGTAGGGGAGATACGCAGTATTTT. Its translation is CASSKEEGTSGRGDTQYF.

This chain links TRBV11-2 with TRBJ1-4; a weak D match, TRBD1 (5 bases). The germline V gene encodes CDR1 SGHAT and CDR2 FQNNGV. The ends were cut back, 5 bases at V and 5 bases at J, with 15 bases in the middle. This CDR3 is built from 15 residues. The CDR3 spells CASSQRWGLNEKLFF. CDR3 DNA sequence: TGTGCCAGCAGCCAACGGTGGGGACTCAATGAAAAACTGTTTTTT.

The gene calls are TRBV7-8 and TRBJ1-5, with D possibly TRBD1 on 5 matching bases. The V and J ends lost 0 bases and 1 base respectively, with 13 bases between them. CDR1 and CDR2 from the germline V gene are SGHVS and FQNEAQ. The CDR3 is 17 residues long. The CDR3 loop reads CASSLARGGGSNQPQHF. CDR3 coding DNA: TGTGCCAGCAGCTTAGCGCGGGGGGGAGGGAGCAATCAGCCCCAGCATTTT.

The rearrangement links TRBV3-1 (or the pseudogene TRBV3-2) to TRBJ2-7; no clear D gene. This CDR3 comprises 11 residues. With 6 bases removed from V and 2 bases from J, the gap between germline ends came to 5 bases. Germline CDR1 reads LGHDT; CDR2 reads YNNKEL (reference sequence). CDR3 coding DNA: TGTGCCAGCAGGGCCCCCTACGAGCAGTACTTC. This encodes CASRAPYEQYF.

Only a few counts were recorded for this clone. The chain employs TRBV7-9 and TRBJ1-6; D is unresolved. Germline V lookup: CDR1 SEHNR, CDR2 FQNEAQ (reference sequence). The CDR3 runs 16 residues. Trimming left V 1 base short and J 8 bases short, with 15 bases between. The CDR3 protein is CASSLVILGPDSPLHF. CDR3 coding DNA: TGTGCCAGCAGCTTAGTTATTTTGGGCCCCGATTCACCCCTCCACTTT. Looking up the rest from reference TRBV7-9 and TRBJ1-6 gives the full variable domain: DTGVSQNPRHKITKRGQNVTFRCDPISEHNRLYWYRQTLGQGPEFLTYFQNEAQLEKSRLLSDRFSAERPKGSFSTLEIQRTEQGDSAMYLCASSLVILGPDSPLHFGNGTRLTVT.

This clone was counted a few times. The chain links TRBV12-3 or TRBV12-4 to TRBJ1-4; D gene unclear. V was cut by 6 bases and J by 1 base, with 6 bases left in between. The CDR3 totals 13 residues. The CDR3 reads CASSGGTNEKLFF. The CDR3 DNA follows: TGTGCCAGCAGCGGCGGAACTAATGAAAAACTGTTTTTT.

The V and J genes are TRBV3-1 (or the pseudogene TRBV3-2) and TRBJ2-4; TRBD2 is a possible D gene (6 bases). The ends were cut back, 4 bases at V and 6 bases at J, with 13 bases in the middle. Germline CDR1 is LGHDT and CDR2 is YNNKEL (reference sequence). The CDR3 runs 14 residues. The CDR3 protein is CASSRGTFGNIQYF. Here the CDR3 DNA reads TGTGCCAGCAGCCGGGGGACTTTCGGAAACATTCAGTACTTC.

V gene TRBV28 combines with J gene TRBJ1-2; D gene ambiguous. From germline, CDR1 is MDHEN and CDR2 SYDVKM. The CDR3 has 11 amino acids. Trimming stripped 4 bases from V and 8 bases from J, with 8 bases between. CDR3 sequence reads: CASSSRSGYTF. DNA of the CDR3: TGTGCCAGCAGTTCCCGAAGCGGCTACACCTTC.

This chain's CDR3 is CASTSPPGPANYGYTF. The DNA for the CDR3 is TGTGCCAGCACCTCGCCCCCAGGGCCCGCTAACTATGGCTACACCTTC. The V and J genes are TRBV28 and TRBJ1-2; maybe TRBD1 (5 bases). V was pared by 7 bases and J by 0 bases, with 18 bases between. This CDR3 contains 16 residues. Per the germline V gene, CDR1 is MDHEN and CDR2 is SYDVKM.

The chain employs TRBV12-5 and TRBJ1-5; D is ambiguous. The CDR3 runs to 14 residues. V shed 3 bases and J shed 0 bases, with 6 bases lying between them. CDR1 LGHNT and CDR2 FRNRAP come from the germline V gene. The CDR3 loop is CASGLAYSNQPQHF. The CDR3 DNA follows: TGTGCTAGTGGTTTAGCATATAGCAATCAGCCCCAGCATTTT.

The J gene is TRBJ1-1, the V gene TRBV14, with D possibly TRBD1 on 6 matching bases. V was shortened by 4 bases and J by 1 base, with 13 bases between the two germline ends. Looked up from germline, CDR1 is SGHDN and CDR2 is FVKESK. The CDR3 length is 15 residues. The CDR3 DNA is TGTGCCAGCAGCCCTTGGGGGCGTCGGAACACTGAAGCTTTCTTT. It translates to CASSPWGRRNTEAFF.

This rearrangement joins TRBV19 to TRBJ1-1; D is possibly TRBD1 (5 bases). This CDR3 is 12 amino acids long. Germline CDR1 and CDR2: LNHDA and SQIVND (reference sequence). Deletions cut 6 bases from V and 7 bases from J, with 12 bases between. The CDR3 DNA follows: TGTGCCAGTAGGGAATGGGGCAATGAAGCTTTCTTT. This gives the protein CASREWGNEAFF. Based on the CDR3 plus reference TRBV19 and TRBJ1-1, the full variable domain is DGGITQSPKYLFRKEGQNVTLSCEQNLNHDAMYWYRQDPGQGLRLIYYSQIVNDFQKGDIAEGYSVSREKKESFPLTVTSAQKNPTAFYLCASREWGNEAFFGQGTRLTVV.

CDR3 DNA sequence: TGTGCCCAGGCTTGGTCTGGAAACACCATATATTTT. Protein product: CAQAWSGNTIYF. The genes are TRBV30 and TRBJ1-3; D is undetermined. The CDR3 extends over 12 amino acids. Trimming took 8 bases from V and 1 from J, leaving 9 bases between them. Germline V gives CDR1 GTSNPN, CDR2 SVGIG (reference sequence).

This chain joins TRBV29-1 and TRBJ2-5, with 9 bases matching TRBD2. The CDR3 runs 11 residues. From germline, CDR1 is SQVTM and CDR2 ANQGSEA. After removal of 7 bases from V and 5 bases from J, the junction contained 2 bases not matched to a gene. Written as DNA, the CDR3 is TGCAGCGCCAGCGGGGGGGAGACCCAGTACTTC. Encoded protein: CSASGGETQYF. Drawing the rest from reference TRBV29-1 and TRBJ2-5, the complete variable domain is SAVISQKPSRDICQRGTSLTIQCQVDSQVTMMFWYRQQPGQSLTLIATANQGSEATYESGFVIDKFPISRPNLTFSTLTVSNMSPEDSSIYLCSASGGETQYFGPGTRLLVL.

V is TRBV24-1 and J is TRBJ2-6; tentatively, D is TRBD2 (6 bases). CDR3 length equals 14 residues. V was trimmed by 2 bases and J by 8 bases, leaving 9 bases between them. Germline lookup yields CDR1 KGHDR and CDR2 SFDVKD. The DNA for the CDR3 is TGTGCCACCAGTGATTCGGGGGTATCCAACGTCCTGACTTTC. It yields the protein CATSDSGVSNVLTF.